This T cell receptor (beta chain) was sequenced during a study of control samples from healthy donors and cancer patients. The V and J ends lost 0 bases and 3 bases respectively, with 13 bases between them. From germline, CDR1 is ENHRY and CDR2 SYGVKD. This CDR3 is built from 16 residues. The protocol was immunoSEQ multiplex PCR, while the TCRdb copy is restricted to in-frame clones and leaves out a portion. The sample includes about 83,000 clones, 90% to 95% of them seen just once. The source material was blood. The chain employs TRBV10-3 and TRBJ2-3, with D perhaps given as TRBD1 or TRBD2 (5 bases each). The origin of this receptor is a man in his forties or fifties in good health. The CDR3 nucleotides read TGTGCCATCAGTGAGTCTAGAGGGGTAGGGACAGATACGCAGTATTTT. It translates to CAISESRGVGTDTQYF.